The 11 T cell receptor beta chains below were found in one sample sequenced in a study of T cell repertoires in cytomegalovirus infection. Their cognate antigens are unknown. TCRdb reprocessed the reads via MiXCR and lists one record per CDR3 protein. Of 700,000 to 850,000 distinct CDR3 sequences in the sample, around a third were seen once. The sample consisted of cultured CD8+ T cells from PBMCs, taken from culture after CMV antigen stimulation. All receptors come from a human donor in good health (CMV status not recorded). Some clones in this sample may be carry-over from other donors' samples.

This chain joins TRBV5-8 and TRBJ2-1; 9 nucleotides line up with TRBD2. This CDR3 is built from 15 residues. CDR1 and CDR2 (germline): SGHTS, YDEGEE. Unmatched junction bases numbered 5, after V lost 4 bases and J lost 3 bases. The CDR3: CASSAGLASYNEQFF. The CDR3 coding sequence is TGTGCCAGCAGCGCAGGACTAGCGAGCTACAATGAGCAGTTCTTC.

In this sample, this clonotype turned up a few times. The chain joins TRBV12-3 or TRBV12-4 to TRBJ2-7; 12 nucleotides agree with TRBD2. The CDR3 runs to 15 residues. The V segment lost 6 bases and the J segment 4 bases; nucleotides outside the gene matches: 7. The CDR3 loop reads CASSPLGLAGYEQYF. The CDR3 region has the DNA TGTGCCAGCAGCCCCCTGGGACTAGCGGGTTACGAGCAGTACTTC.

The chain joins TRBV19 to TRBJ1-1, with D possibly being TRBD1 (6 bases). This CDR3 region has 13 residues. Germline CDR1 reads LNHDA; CDR2 reads SQIVND (reference sequence). The V and J ends lost 3 bases and 7 bases respectively, with 12 bases between them. The CDR3 spells CASSIGQIYEAFF. The CDR3 DNA reads TGTGCCAGTAGTATCGGACAGATTTATGAAGCTTTCTTT.

This chain connects TRBV9 to TRBJ2-5; D remains ambiguous. Germline V gene sequence: CDR1 SGDLS, CDR2 YYNGEE. The CDR3 contains 15 residues. Between the trimmed V and J ends, which lost 3 bases and 1 base, there was a span of 13 bases. The chain's CDR3 is CASSASLVFQETQYF. The CDR3 nucleotides are TGTGCCAGCAGCGCCTCCCTCGTGTTCCAAGAGACCCAGTACTTC.

The chain is built from TRBV4-1 and TRBJ2-5, with 8 bases fitting TRBD2. The CDR3 is 15 amino acids. CDR1 MGHRA and CDR2 YSYEKL come from the germline V gene. The V segment lost 4 bases and the J segment 5 bases; nucleotides outside the gene matches: 9. CDR3 region: CASSPAAGGGETQYF. CDR3 in DNA: TGCGCCAGCAGCCCAGCGGCCGGCGGGGGGGAGACCCAGTACTTC.

The chain links TRBV5-1 to TRBJ2-1; 8 bases align to TRBD2. The V and J ends lost 3 bases and 2 bases, in that order; junction bases with no gene match: 4. This CDR3 has 15 amino acids. Germline lookup yields CDR1 SGHRS and CDR2 YFSETQ. Here the CDR3 DNA reads TGCGCCAGCAGCTCTCTGACTAGCGCCTACAATGAGCAGTTCTTC. This translates into CASSSLTSAYNEQFF.

This clonotype was observed a handful of times. V is TRBV4-3 and J is TRBJ1-3; no clear D. Trimming took off 0 bases at V and 0 bases at J, with 9 bases between the two ends. CDR3 length: 16 residues. In germline, CDR1 is LGHNA, CDR2 YSLEER. The CDR3 nucleotides are TGCGCCAGCAGCCAAGATTGGATGAGCTCTGGAAACACCATATATTTT. This sequence encodes CASSQDWMSSGNTIYF.

The rearrangement links TRBV4-2 to TRBJ2-5; D may correspond to TRBD1 or TRBD2 (5 bases each). Deletions cut 1 base from V and 0 bases from J, with 15 bases between. Germline V gene sequence: CDR1 LGHNA, CDR2 YNFKEQ. This CDR3 has 17 residues. DNA for the CDR3: TGTGCCAGCAGCCAAGTCCCAGTGGGGGTCTACCAAGAGACCCAGTACTTC. Residues: CASSQVPVGVYQETQYF.

Many counts were recorded for this clonotype. This rearrangement joins TRBV7-2 to TRBJ2-5, with D perhaps TRBD1 or TRBD2 (5 bases each). V lost 0 bases and J 1 base, leaving 12 bases between the germline ends. The CDR3 covers 16 residues. From germline, CDR1 is SGHTA and CDR2 FQGNSA. The CDR3 is CASSLADRGPQETQYF. CDR3 bases: TGTGCCAGCAGCTTAGCGGATCGGGGCCCCCAAGAGACCCAGTACTTC.

V gene TRBV6-5 combines with J gene TRBJ2-3, with TRBD2 matching over 10 bases. The CDR3 runs to 16 residues. J gave up 0 bases and V 7 bases, and 7 bases lay outside the gene matches. Looked up from germline, CDR1 is MNHEY and CDR2 is SVGAGI. The CDR3 sequence is CASTMERGGSTDTQYF. CDR3 DNA sequence: TGTGCCAGCACAATGGAGCGGGGGGGAAGCACAGATACGCAGTATTTT.

This clonotype was recorded a few times. The chain is built from TRBV7-9 and TRBJ1-4; D is ambiguous. The CDR3 spans 15 residues. V was clipped by 5 bases and J by 6 bases, with 16 bases between them. Germline V gene data show CDR1 as SEHNR and CDR2 as FQNEAQ (reference sequence). The CDR3 bases are TGTGCCAGCAGCCTAGAGAGGGAAACGGATGAAAAACTGTTTTTT. Amino acids: CASSLERETDEKLFF. The full variable domain, rest sourced from reference TRBV7-9 and TRBJ1-4, is DTGVSQNPRHKITKRGQNVTFRCDPISEHNRLYWYRQTLGQGPEFLTYFQNEAQLEKSRLLSDRFSAERPKGSFSTLEIQRTEQGDSAMYLCASSLERETDEKLFFGSGTQLSVL.